This TCR beta chain is from a study of blood T cells in healthy people across ages. This CDR3 spans 16 amino acids. In germline, CDR1 is SGHDN, CDR2 FVKESK. The use of a sample-barcoded 5' primer and a J-beta primer mix characterized a second PCR of about 7 to 12 cycles. TCRdb reprocessed the 5' RACE reads via MiXCR and lists one record per CDR3 protein. The table shows hundreds of thousands of distinct CDR3 sequences, with about 46% occurring only once. The sequenced material came from blood. This chain connects TRBV14 to TRBJ2-1, with 10 positions matching TRBD1. The DNA matches TRBJ2-7 better at its end, which makes the J call doubtful. This clonotype was sampled from an elderly man in good health. This CDR3 reads CASSQTGGLPYNEQYF. CDR3 nucleotide sequence: TGTGCCAGCAGCCAGACAGGGGGCTTACCCTACAATGAGCAGTACTTC.